This T cell receptor (beta chain) is from a study of cytomegalovirus exposure and HLA in healthy donors. The study's findings and limits: Earlier analysis found most TCR beta V segments productive about 87% or about 30% of the time.

A multiplex PCR was run with 60 Vbeta primers and 13 Jbeta primers. TCRdb's copy holds only in-frame clones and misses some; the assay was immunoSEQ multiplex PCR. The table lists roughly 120,000 clones, about 80% of them singletons. About this clone: What it recognizes is unknown.

The V gene's germline CDR1 is SEHNR and CDR2 FQNEAQ (reference sequence). The germline V and J ends were trimmed by 5 bases and 7 bases, with 29 bases remaining between them. The CDR3 is made up of 18 amino acids. This chain connects TRBV7-9 to TRBJ1-1, with D maybe TRBD1 (6 bases). Sequenced input: PBMCs. The receptor comes from a man aged 25-40 years in good health and CMV-seronegative. CDR3 protein: CASSLPPGGGPTSDEAFF. For the CDR3, the DNA is TGTGCCAGCAGCCTCCCCCCGGGTGGGGGCCCGACTTCGGATGAAGCTTTCTTT. The full variable domain, in which reference TRBV7-9 and TRBJ1-1 provide the parts outside the CDR3, is DTGVSQNPRHKITKRGQNVTFRCDPISEHNRLYWYRQTLGQGPEFLTYFQNEAQLEKSRLLSDRFSAERPKGSFSTLEIQRTEQGDSAMYLCASSLPPGGGPTSDEAFFGQGTRLTVV.